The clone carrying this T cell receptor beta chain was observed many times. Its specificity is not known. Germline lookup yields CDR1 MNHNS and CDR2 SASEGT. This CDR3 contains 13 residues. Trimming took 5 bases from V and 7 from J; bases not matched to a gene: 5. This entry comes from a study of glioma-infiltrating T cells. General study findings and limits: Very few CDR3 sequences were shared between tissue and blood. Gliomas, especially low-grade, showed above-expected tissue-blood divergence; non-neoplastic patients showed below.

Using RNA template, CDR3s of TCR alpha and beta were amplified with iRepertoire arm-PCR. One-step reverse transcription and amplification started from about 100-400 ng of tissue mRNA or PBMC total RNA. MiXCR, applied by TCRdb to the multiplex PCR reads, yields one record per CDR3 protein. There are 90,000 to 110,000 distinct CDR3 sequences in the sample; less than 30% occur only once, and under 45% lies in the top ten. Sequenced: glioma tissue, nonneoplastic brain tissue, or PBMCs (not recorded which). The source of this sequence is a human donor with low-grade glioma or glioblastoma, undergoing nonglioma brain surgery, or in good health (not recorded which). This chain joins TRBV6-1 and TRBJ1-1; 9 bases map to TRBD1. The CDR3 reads CASSYDRGDEAFF. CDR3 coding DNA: TGTGCCAGCAGTTATGACAGGGGGGATGAAGCTTTCTTT.